This is a list of T cell receptor beta chains from one sample in a study of blood T cell repertoires in COVID-19. Sequenced by immunoSEQ multiplex PCR; TCRdb stores in-frame clones only, minus some. The profile covers about 110,000 clones, with 82% appearing a single time and 7.9% taken by the ten largest. The sequenced material came from peripheral blood. The receptor source for this set is a man aged 65 to 79 with acute or convalescent COVID-19. Each CDR3 is given with its conserved first and last residue. A D gene is named only where the DNA matches it firmly. Clone sizes are given selectively: once, few, many, or a class where the clone is expanded.

D gene	CDR3 length	V gene	clone size	J gene	CDR3 protein	CDR3 DNA
.	15	TRBV7-6	.	TRBJ2-3	CASSLIGRVTDTQYF	TGTGCCAGCAGCTTGATTGGGCGGGTCACAGATACGCAGTATTTT
TRBD1	14	TRBV19	.	TRBJ1-6	CASSIQGVGSPLHF	TGTGCCAGTAGTATCCAGGGGGTTGGTTCACCCCTCCACTTT
TRBD1	15	TRBV11-1	.	TRBJ2-1	CASSPNEGQSYEQFF	TGTGCCAGCAGCCCTAACGAGGGACAGTCTTATGAGCAGTTCTTC
TRBD2	19	TRBV5-4	once	TRBJ2-7	CASSPEGTSGRALTYEQYF	TGTGCCAGCAGCCCAGAAGGGACTAGCGGGAGGGCCTTAACCTACGAGCAGTACTTC
TRBD2	14	TRBV7-9	once	TRBJ2-2	CASSTGLAGGELFF	TGTGCCAGCAGCACGGGACTAGCCGGCGGGGAGCTGTTTTTT
.	15	TRBV19	once	TRBJ1-2	CASSIQGSGPYGYTF	TGTGCCAGTAGTATACAGGGGTCGGGTCCTTATGGCTACACCTTC
TRBD1	14	TRBV19	.	TRBJ2-7	CASGPGQGLYEQYF	TGTGCCAGTGGACCAGGACAGGGACTGTACGAGCAGTACTTC
.	14	TRBV5-1	few	TRBJ2-5	CASSLAPGTETQYF	TGCGCCAGCAGCTTGGCCCCGGGTACGGAGACCCAGTACTTC
TRBD1	16	TRBV2	.	TRBJ1-1	CASSVKGTGGATEAFF	TGTGCCAGCAGTGTAAAGGGAACAGGGGGCGCGACTGAAGCTTTCTTT
TRBD1	14	TRBV25-1	.	TRBJ2-5	CASGAQGARETQYF	TGTGCCAGCGGGGCTCAGGGGGCGCGGGAGACCCAGTACTTC
TRBD1	15	TRBV6-5	.	TRBJ1-5	CASSLYTGQGQPQHF	TGTGCCAGCAGTCTCTACACGGGACAGGGCCAGCCCCAGCATTTT
.	16	TRBV9	.	TRBJ1-3	CASSPQGRSSGNTIYF	TGTGCCAGCAGCCCACAAGGGAGGTCCTCTGGAAACACCATATATTTT
.	17	TRBV5-1	.	TRBJ2-3	CASSLKTGLGSTDTQYF	TGCGCCAGCAGCTTAAAAACAGGGCTAGGTAGCACAGATACGCAGTATTTT
TRBD2	19	TRBV27	.	TRBJ2-7	CASSLGPSGHSGSGNEQYF	TGTGCCAGCAGTCTTGGCCCTAGTGGCCATAGCGGGAGCGGGAACGAGCAGTACTTC
TRBD1	15	TRBV18	few	TRBJ2-1	CASSPETGVYNEQFF	TGTGCCAGCTCACCGGAGACAGGGGTCTACAATGAGCAGTTCTTC
.	14	TRBV6-5	.	TRBJ1-6	CASRNLGGHSPLHF	TGTGCCAGCAGAAACCTTGGAGGCCATTCACCCCTCCACTTT
TRBD1	14	TRBV12-5	.	TRBJ2-2	CASGRQGATGELFF	TGTGCTAGTGGCCGACAGGGGGCCACCGGGGAGCTGTTTTTT
TRBD2	17	TRBV5-1	.	TRBJ2-3	CASSLGSTSSGTDTQYF	TGCGCCAGCAGCTTGGGGTCGACTAGCTCCGGAACCGATACGCAGTATTTT
.	14	TRBV5-1	.	TRBJ2-7	CASSSPDKTYEQYF	TGCGCCAGCAGCTCGCCTGACAAAACCTACGAGCAGTACTTC
TRBD1	16	TRBV5-8	few	TRBJ1-1	CASSLGLGQGFTEAFF	TGTGCCAGCAGCTTGGGTTTGGGACAGGGTTTCACTGAAGCTTTCTTT
TRBD1	15	TRBV5-4	.	TRBJ1-4	CASSIRTGANEKLFF	TGTGCCAGCAGCATCAGGACAGGGGCTAATGAAAAACTGTTTTTT
.	15	TRBV7-9	.	TRBJ2-7	CASSPPQAFSYEQYF	TGTGCCAGCAGCCCCCCACAGGCTTTCTCCTACGAGCAGTACTTC
.	14	TRBV2	.	TRBJ1-1	CASTVVMRDTEAFF	TGTGCCAGCACAGTCGTTATGAGGGACACTGAAGCTTTCTTT
.	12	TRBV6-4	.	TRBJ1-2	CASSDRGYGYTF	TGTGCCAGCAGTGACAGGGGATACGGCTACACCTTC
TRBD1	16	TRBV7-3	.	TRBJ2-1	CASSLKGQGAHNEQFF	TGTGCCAGCAGCTTAAAAGGACAGGGGGCCCACAATGAGCAGTTCTTC
TRBD1	15	TRBV5-1	.	TRBJ2-5	CASSLPDRTQETQYF	TGCGCCAGCAGCTTACCGGACAGGACCCAAGAGACCCAGTACTTC
.	14	TRBV29-1	.	TRBJ1-2	CSVRRLLTNYGYTF	TGCAGCGTGCGGCGACTTCTTACGAACTATGGCTACACCTTC
.	14	TRBV28	.	TRBJ1-6	CASSWEGYNSPLHF	TGTGCCAGCAGTTGGGAGGGATATAATTCACCCCTCCACTTT
.	13	TRBV29-1	.	TRBJ1-2	CSDWDTAGYGYTF	TGCAGCGATTGGGACACCGCTGGGTATGGCTACACCTTC
TRBD2	13	TRBV25-1	once	TRBJ2-1	CASMDSGGNEQFF	TGTGCCAGCATGGACAGCGGGGGCAATGAGCAGTTCTTC
TRBD2	14	TRBV28	.	TRBJ2-7	CASRTGGGSYEQYF	TGTGCCAGCAGGACGGGAGGGGGCTCCTACGAGCAGTACTTC
.	11	TRBV27	.	TRBJ1-1	CASSSTAEAFF	TGTGCCAGCAGTTCTACAGCTGAAGCTTTCTTT
.	14	TRBV6-5	.	TRBJ1-5	CASSYQGSNQPQHF	TGTGCCAGCAGTTACCAGGGTAGCAATCAGCCCCAGCATTTT
.	14	TRBV5-6	.	TRBJ1-2	CASSPYRQEYGYTF	TGTGCCAGCAGCCCCTACCGACAGGAATATGGCTACACCTTC
.	16	TRBV28	.	TRBJ1-1	CASSSPGGDLSTEAFF	TGTGCCAGCAGTTCCCCCGGGGGGGACCTCAGCACTGAAGCTTTCTTT
.	14	TRBV2	.	TRBJ2-3	CASSEPSGTDTQYF	TGTGCCAGCAGTGAGCCTAGTGGCACAGATACGCAGTATTTT
TRBD1	16	TRBV20-1	.	TRBJ1-6	CSASRPGGFVGSPLHF	TGCAGTGCTAGTCGCCCAGGGGGTTTCGTGGGATCACCCCTCCACTTT
.	16	TRBV28	.	TRBJ2-7	CASSLPRGRSAYEQYF	TGTGCCAGCAGTTTGCCGCGAGGGAGATCGGCTTACGAGCAGTACTTC
TRBD2	16	TRBV24-1	.	TRBJ2-5	CATSDLHSGSKETQYF	TGTGCCACCAGTGATCTCCATAGCGGGAGTAAAGAGACCCAGTACTTC
.	14	TRBV6-5	once	TRBJ1-5	CASRADSGNQPQHF	TGTGCCAGCAGGGCGGACAGTGGTAATCAGCCCCAGCATTTT
TRBD2	14	TRBV10-1	.	TRBJ2-3	CASGRGPSTDTQYF	TGCGCCAGCGGGAGGGGTCCAAGCACAGATACGCAGTATTTT
TRBD1	16	TRBV5-1	.	TRBJ2-2	CASSPRDSMNTGELFF	TGCGCCAGCAGCCCTCGGGACAGCATGAACACCGGGGAGCTGTTTTTT
TRBD1	14	TRBV9	.	TRBJ2-7	CASSVVDRAGEQYF	TGTGCCAGCAGCGTAGTAGACAGGGCTGGGGAGCAGTACTTC
TRBD1	13	TRBV29-1	few	TRBJ1-5	CSVTGGGDQPQHF	TGCAGCGTTACCGGAGGGGGCGATCAGCCCCAGCATTTT
TRBD1	15	TRBV5-4	.	TRBJ2-7	CASSSVEGALYEQYF	TGTGCCAGCAGCAGCGTTGAGGGGGCTCTATACGAGCAGTACTTC
.	13	TRBV28	.	TRBJ2-5	CASSLSGSETQYF	TGTGCCAGCAGTTTATCGGGGTCCGAGACCCAGTACTTC
.	14	TRBV5-6	.	TRBJ2-7	CASSLGQGYYEQYF	TGTGCCAGCAGCTTGGGTCAGGGATACTACGAGCAGTACTTC
.	13	TRBV19	.	TRBJ2-7	CASSFTTSYEQYF	TGTGCCAGTAGTTTTACTACATCCTACGAGCAGTACTTC
.	16	TRBV29-1	.	TRBJ1-2	CSVDGLSGQRAYGYTF	TGCAGCGTTGATGGGCTTTCGGGACAACGGGCTTATGGCTACACCTTC
TRBD1	16	TRBV2	once	TRBJ1-1	CASSGRGLVYSTEAFF	TGTGCCAGCAGTGGGAGGGGGCTCGTCTATAGCACTGAAGCTTTCTTT
.	14	TRBV5-1	.	TRBJ1-5	CASSPGHKNQPQHF	TGCGCCAGCAGCCCCGGACACAAAAATCAGCCCCAGCATTTT
TRBD2	15	TRBV20-1	.	TRBJ2-1	CSASSPAGYYNEQFF	TGCAGTGCTAGTTCCCCAGCGGGATACTACAATGAGCAGTTCTTC
TRBD1	13	TRBV12-3/TRBV12-4	.	TRBJ1-2	CASSLSGGYGYTF	TGTGCCAGCAGTCTATCAGGGGGCTATGGCTACACCTTC
TRBD2	15	TRBV5-1	.	TRBJ2-3	CASSSAGLGSNTQYF	TGCGCCAGCAGCTCCGCCGGACTAGGCTCCAATACGCAGTATTTT
.	16	TRBV6-5	.	TRBJ2-5	CASSYSTGSGQETQYF	TGTGCCAGCAGTTACTCTACAGGTAGCGGACAAGAGACCCAGTACTTC
.	14	TRBV6-5	.	TRBJ2-7	CASSYSVQDYEQYF	TGTGCCAGCAGTTACTCGGTGCAGGACTACGAGCAGTACTTC
.	15	TRBV5-1	.	TRBJ2-3	CASSLLQGSTDTQYF	TGCGCCAGCAGCTTGCTCCAGGGTTCCACAGATACGCAGTATTTT